The 10 T cell receptor beta chains below were found in one sample sequenced in a study of blood T cells in healthy people across ages. Next came a second PCR, run for roughly 7 to 12 cycles, which used a sample-barcoded 5' primer along with a J-beta primer mix. TCRdb reprocessed the 5' RACE reads with MiXCR, giving one entry per CDR3 protein. Of about 1,800,000 distinct CDR3 sequences listed, roughly 30% are singletons. Sequenced: blood. Source of these receptors: a woman aged 25 to 39 in good health.

Here the CDR3 reads CASSSGGTSYEQYF. The DNA for the CDR3 is TGTGCCAGCAGCTCAGGGGGGACCTCCTACGAGCAGTACTTC. The chain carries TRBV7-2 and TRBJ2-7, with D possibly being TRBD1 (7 bases). Germline V gene sequence: CDR1 SGHTA, CDR2 FQGNSA. V was shortened by 4 bases and J by 0 bases, with 10 bases between the two germline ends. The CDR3 spans 14 residues.

This chain connects TRBV18 to TRBJ2-3; no firm D call. The V end was cut by 2 bases, the J end by 0 bases, with 12 bases between. The CDR3 covers 16 residues. CDR1 and CDR2 (germline): KGHSH, LQKENI. This chain's CDR3 is CASSPYLPSSTDTQYF. In DNA form, the CDR3 reads TGTGCCAGCTCACCATACTTACCATCTAGCACAGATACGCAGTATTTT.

This sequence joins TRBV21-1 and TRBJ1-5. TRBV21-1 counts as a pseudogene. CDR3 length equals 15 residues. The CDR3 loop is CASNPASRDNQPQHF. DNA of the CDR3: TGTGCCAGCAACCCCGCCTCCAGAGACAATCAGCCCCAGCATTTT.

The rearrangement links TRBV4-1 to TRBJ2-2; a weak D match, TRBD2 (6 bases). Per germline, CDR1 MGHRA and CDR2 YSYEKL. Deletions cut 6 bases from V and 0 bases from J, with 14 bases between. This CDR3 region has 16 residues. The CDR3 nucleotides read TGCGCCAGCAGACGCGGGACTGGGACGAACACCGGGGAGCTGTTTTTT. It yields the protein CASRRGTGTNTGELFF.

V and J are TRBV11-2 and TRBJ1-1, with D perhaps matching TRBD1 (5 bases). The CDR3 loop spans 16 amino acids. V dropped 1 base and J dropped 4 bases, with 16 bases sitting between them. Germline CDR1 is SGHAT and CDR2 is FQNNGV. CDR3 residues: CASSLVENLGATEAFF. The CDR3 DNA follows: TGTGCCAGCAGCTTAGTGGAAAACTTAGGGGCCACTGAAGCTTTCTTT.

As regards this clonotype: One end of the junction fails to match germline, which may point to a read error. V is TRBV6-9 and J is TRBJ1-5; D is unclear. Germline CDR1 and CDR2: MNHGY and SVAAGI. The CDR3 length is 13 residues. CDR3 bases: TGTGCCGGCAGTTTATTGGGTAGTCAGCCCCAGCATTTT. Protein product: CAGSLLGSQPQHF.

Regarding this clonotype: A read error may be the cause here, since a much bigger clone is one base away. The J gene is TRBJ2-7, the V gene TRBV6-1, with 9 bases fitting TRBD2. Germline loops: CDR1 MNHNS, CDR2 SASEGT. CDR3 length: 14 residues. Trimming at V came to 6 bases and at J to 3 bases, leaving 6 bases not matched to a gene. The CDR3 DNA sequence: TGTGCCAGCAGCTTTAGCGGGAGCCTCTACGAGCAGTACTTC. It codes for CASSFSGSLYEQYF.

The chain employs TRBV28 and TRBJ2-1, with 10 bases aligning to TRBD2. The CDR3 covers 14 residues. V lost 8 bases, J lost 6 bases, and 7 bases stayed unmatched. CDR1 is MDHEN and CDR2 is SYDVKM in the germline V gene. CDR3 region: CASSTSGGANEQFF. The CDR3 DNA follows: TGTGCCAGCTCTACGAGCGGGGGGGCCAATGAGCAGTTCTTC.

V usage is TRBV4-3 and J usage is TRBJ1-1; D call uncertain. Trimming shortened V by 0 bases and J by 7 bases, and 9 bases separated the two germline ends. This CDR3 is 13 amino acids long. Per the germline V gene, CDR1 is LGHNA and CDR2 is YSLEER. The CDR3: CASSQDRQNEAFF. Here the CDR3 DNA reads TGCGCCAGCAGCCAAGATAGGCAGAATGAAGCTTTCTTT.

The V call is TRBV5-6, the J call TRBJ1-1; 8 bases agree with TRBD1. The germline gives CDR1 SGHDT, CDR2 YYEEEE. The ends lost 6 bases at V and 5 bases at J; junction bases unmatched: 15. The length of the CDR3 is 16 residues. The CDR3 coding sequence is TGTGCCAGCAACTTTGACAGGGGAGGCAGTAGGACTGAAGCTTTCTTT. This translates into CASNFDRGGSRTEAFF.